This TCR beta chain was found in a study of CD8 T cells in ankylosing spondylitis. Regarding the study as a whole: Existing reports had already noted some motif variants in reactive arthritis synovial fluid and blood. According to the report, clones linked to the disease were significantly enriched in matched synovial fluid samples taken from ankylosing spondylitis patients. Blood from ankylosing spondylitis patients appeared to carry a characteristic eight-variant TCR beta motif.

This clonotype was observed once. The antigen remains undetermined. V was trimmed by 2 bases and J by 4 bases, leaving 18 bases between them. Germline V gene lookup returns CDR1 MDHEN and CDR2 SYDVKM. CDR3 size: 16 residues. MiXCR, applied by TCRdb to the 5' RACE reads, yields one record per CDR3 protein. The repertoire holds around 890,000 distinct CDR3 sequences, with 12% as singletons. The clonotype originates from a male donor with ankylosing spondylitis. The rearrangement links TRBV28 to TRBJ2-7; perhaps D is TRBD1 or TRBD2 (6 bases each). Sequencing was done on a sample of blood, either unsorted or a sorted T cell fraction (not recorded which). The DNA of the CDR3 is TGTGCCAGCAGTTTACCCCTCGGAGGGGGAGTTTACGAGCAGTACTTC. Translating gives CASSLPLGGGVYEQYF.